Below are 29 T cell receptor beta chains sequenced from a single sample in a study of CD8 T cells in Susac syndrome. With random hexamers, reverse transcription was performed on about 0.5 to 1 ug of RNA. TCRdb passed the immunoSEQ multiplex PCR reads through MiXCR, listing each CDR3 protein once. This sample has 71,000 or so distinct CDR3 sequences; just over 90% occur once, and the top ten carry 0.15%. Sequenced material: CD4+ T cells from PBMCs. The receptors come from a human donor with Susac syndrome.

The chain is built from TRBV4-3 and TRBJ2-7, with D perhaps TRBD1 or TRBD2 (8 bases each). CDR1 is LGHNA and CDR2 is YSLEER in the germline V gene. CDR3 length: 18 amino acids. V was cut by 0 bases and J by 0 bases, with 18 bases left in between. CDR3 sequence: CASSQERGDRQFSYEQYF. DNA for the CDR3: TGCGCCAGCAGCCAAGAGCGGGGGGACAGGCAATTCTCCTACGAGCAGTACTTC.

This chain uses TRBV14 with TRBJ2-7; 7 bases are shared with TRBD1. This CDR3 contains 14 residues. CDR1 SGHDN and CDR2 FVKESK come from the germline V gene. Trimming took 1 base from V and 4 from J; bases not matched to a gene: 4. In nucleotides, the CDR3 is TGTGCCAGCAGCCAAGGGACAGGAGTTTACGAGCAGTACTTC. The encoded protein is CASSQGTGVYEQYF.

This sequence joins TRBV20-1 and TRBJ1-1; no clear D. The length of the CDR3 is 12 residues. CDR1 DFQATT and CDR2 SNEGSKA come from the germline V gene (reference sequence). Trimming stripped 3 bases from V and 4 bases from J, with 9 bases between. The CDR3 DNA is TGCAGTGCTAGGGATGGAATCACTGAAGCTTTCTTT. Amino acids: CSARDGITEAFF.

The chain joins TRBV2 to TRBJ2-1, with D perhaps matching TRBD1 (5 bases). CDR1 and CDR2 (germline): SNHLY, FYNNEI. This CDR3 is 15 amino acids long. Trimming took 5 bases from V and 2 from J, leaving 13 bases between them. CDR3 DNA: TGTGCCAGCAGTCGACAGACTGGCGCCTACAATGAGCAGTTCTTC. Its translation is CASSRQTGAYNEQFF. Full variable domain (outside the CDR3, taken from reference TRBV2 and TRBJ2-1): EPEVTQTPSHQVTQMGQEVILRCVPISNHLYFYWYRQILGQKVEFLVSFYNNEISEKSEIFDDQFSVERPDGSNFTLKIRSTKLEDSAMYFCASSRQTGAYNEQFFGPGTRLTVL.

J is TRBJ2-7 and V is TRBV12-3 or TRBV12-4, with D possibly matching TRBD2 (6 bases). V was clipped by 7 bases and J by 5 bases, with 15 bases between them. The CDR3 has 13 residues. The CDR3 DNA follows: TGTGCCAGCACCCCCGGAGGGTTCCACGAGCAGTACTTC. Protein: CASTPGGFHEQYF.

The chain recombines TRBV11-3 with TRBJ2-5, with D tentatively TRBD1 or TRBD2 (5 bases each). The CDR3 contains 13 residues. Trimming pared 3 bases from V and 2 bases from J, leaving 7 bases between. The germline gives CDR1 SGHNT, CDR2 YENEEA. CDR3 amino acids: CASSLGPQETQYF. The CDR3 DNA sequence: TGTGCCAGCAGCTTGGGACCGCAAGAGACCCAGTACTTC.

The chain employs TRBV7-2 and TRBJ2-1; weak D call: TRBD2 (7 bases). V dropped 3 bases and J dropped 12 bases, with 21 bases sitting between them. The germline V gene encodes CDR1 SGHTA and CDR2 FQGNSA. The CDR3 length is 15 residues. CDR3 region: CASSFRGANPDGQFF. CDR3 bases: TGTGCCAGCAGCTTTCGGGGGGCGAATCCAGACGGGCAGTTCTTC.

The CDR3 reads CASSASVGGRGTQYF. CDR3 sequence (DNA): TGTGCCAGCAGTGCCAGCGTGGGGGGCCGAGGTACGCAGTATTTT. The chain employs TRBV6-4 and TRBJ2-3; either TRBD1 or TRBD2 may supply D (6 bases each). This CDR3 region has 15 residues. CDR1 and CDR2 (germline): MRHNA, SNTAGT. Trimming pared 4 bases from V and 8 bases from J, leaving 19 bases between.

Only one count was recorded for this clonotype. V and J are TRBV20-1 and TRBJ1-5, with D perhaps TRBD1 (6 bases). CDR1 is DFQATT and CDR2 is SNEGSKA in the germline V gene (reference sequence). The CDR3 loop spans 13 amino acids. V shed 6 bases and J shed 4 bases, with 13 bases lying between them. CDR3 residues: CSAEQGLNQPQHF. CDR3 coding DNA: TGCAGTGCAGAACAGGGACTTAATCAGCCCCAGCATTTT.

The V call is TRBV6-1, the J call TRBJ1-2, with D uncertain. CDR1 and CDR2 (germline): MNHNS, SASEGT. This CDR3 region has 12 residues. The germline V and J ends were trimmed by 8 bases and 4 bases, with 11 bases remaining between them. The CDR3 region is CASAPTVYGYTF. CDR3 nucleotides: TGTGCCAGCGCCCCAACCGTCTATGGCTACACCTTC.

The chain links TRBV12-3 or TRBV12-4 to TRBJ1-2, with D possibly TRBD1 on 5 matching bases. The CDR3 extends over 13 amino acids. Trimming cost V 4 bases and J 2 bases, with 8 bases left between them. The CDR3 spells CASSWGPNYGYTF. The DNA for the CDR3 is TGTGCCAGCAGTTGGGGACCCAACTATGGCTACACCTTC.

CDR3 loop: CASSLSGRPSTDTQYF. CDR3 nucleotide sequence: TGCGCCAGCAGCTTGTCAGGGAGGCCTAGCACAGATACGCAGTATTTT. This rearrangement joins TRBV5-1 to TRBJ2-3, with a tentative D call TRBD2 (6 bases). V was trimmed by 1 base and J by 0 bases, leaving 12 bases between them. CDR1 is SGHRS and CDR2 is YFSETQ in the germline V gene. The CDR3 has 16 amino acids. Based on the CDR3 plus reference TRBV5-1 and TRBJ2-3, the full variable domain is KAGVTQTPRYLIKTRGQQVTLSCSPISGHRSVSWYQQTPGQGLQFLFEYFSETQRNKGNFPGRFSGRQFSNSRSEMNVSTLELGDSALYLCASSLSGRPSTDTQYFGPGTRLTVL.

This chain's CDR3 is CATSDEKQESGYTF. The CDR3 bases are TGTGCCACCAGTGATGAGAAACAGGAGAGCGGCTACACCTTC. The chain has TRBV24-1 and TRBJ1-2; maybe TRBD1 (5 bases). Germline lookup yields CDR1 KGHDR and CDR2 SFDVKD. CDR3 length: 14 residues. Between the trimmed V and J ends, which lost 3 bases and 8 bases, there was a span of 15 bases.

The chain uses TRBV6-6 and TRBJ1-5; D perhaps matches TRBD1 (5 bases). V was pared by 6 bases and J by 4 bases, with 10 bases between. The CDR3 length is 13 residues. Germline V CDR1 and CDR2: MNHNY, SVGAGI (reference sequence). The CDR3 region has the DNA TGTGCCAGCAGACAGGACGCTAATCAGCCCCAGCATTTT. Translated, it gives CASRQDANQPQHF.

The V and J genes are TRBV9 and TRBJ2-1; possibly TRBD1 or TRBD2 for D (6 bases each). The CDR3 sequence is 15 residues long. V was shortened by 0 bases and J by 8 bases, with 15 bases between the two germline ends. Germline CDR1 reads SGDLS; CDR2 reads YYNGEE. DNA for the CDR3: TGTGCCAGCAGCGTAGGGAGGGGCCGGGGGCATGAGCAGTTCTTC. This sequence encodes CASSVGRGRGHEQFF.

The CDR3 bases are TGTGCCAGCAGTTTGACAGTGTACGAGCAGTACTTC. The encoded protein is CASSLTVYEQYF. This chain joins TRBV28 and TRBJ2-7; D possibly corresponds to TRBD1 (5 bases). V lost 3 bases to trimming and J lost 4 bases, with 7 bases between them. Looked up from germline, CDR1 is MDHEN and CDR2 is SYDVKM. The length of the CDR3 is 12 residues.

This clonotype was recorded once. The chain recombines TRBV3-1 with TRBJ2-2; D gene ambiguous. V gave up 0 bases and J gave up 5 bases, with 13 bases separating them. The CDR3 spans 16 residues. Germline V gene data show CDR1 as LGHDT and CDR2 as YNNKEL (reference sequence). The CDR3 spells CASSQERFILTGELFF. CDR3 nucleotides: TGTGCCAGCAGCCAAGAAAGGTTTATATTGACCGGGGAGCTGTTTTTT.

The CDR3 here is CASSRQGNSPLHF. CDR3 in DNA: TGTGCCAGCAGCCGACAGGGTAATTCACCCCTCCACTTT. The gene calls are TRBV3-1 and TRBJ1-6; 7 bases map to TRBD1. Germline V gene lookup returns CDR1 LGHDT and CDR2 YNNKEL (reference sequence). Trimming took 4 bases from V and 6 from J; bases not matched to a gene: 0. The CDR3 length is 13 residues.

In this sample, this clonotype turned up once. The chain recombines TRBV18 with TRBJ2-1; 7 bases agree with TRBD2. The J segment lost 7 bases and the V segment lost 2 bases, leaving 20 bases of the junction unmatched. From germline, CDR1 is KGHSH and CDR2 LQKENI. This CDR3 is 19 amino acids long. CDR3 in DNA: TGTGCCAGCTCACCAAGTCCCCTGACCGGCGCAGCGGGGCTTAATGAGCAGTTCTTC. Translation gives CASSPSPLTGAAGLNEQFF.

The sample holds one count of this clonotype. J is TRBJ2-2 and V is TRBV3-1; D not resolved. Germline assignment: CDR1 LGHDT and CDR2 YNNKEL (reference sequence). The CDR3 totals 13 residues. Trimming took off 8 bases at V and 2 bases at J, with 9 bases between the two ends. The CDR3 loop reads CASAVLNTGELFF. DNA for the CDR3: TGTGCCAGCGCAGTACTTAACACCGGGGAGCTGTTTTTT.

This rearrangement joins TRBV7-2 to TRBJ2-1; 8 bases line up with TRBD2. CDR3 length: 14 amino acids. Losses at the gene ends were 8 bases for V and 9 bases for J; bases not matched to a gene: 12. Germline V gene sequence: CDR1 SGHTA, CDR2 FQGNSA. CDR3 coding DNA: TGTGCCAGCGCGTTCTATAGCGGGGAAGTTGAGCAGTTCTTC. Translation gives CASAFYSGEVEQFF.

Here the CDR3 DNA reads TGTGCCAGCAGTGTTGAGTTCACAGATACGCAGTATTTT. Translated: CASSVEFTDTQYF. The chain carries TRBV6-4 and TRBJ2-3, with D unresolved. This CDR3 is built from 13 residues. Looked up from germline, CDR1 is MRHNA and CDR2 is SNTAGT. V gave up 4 bases and J gave up 2 bases, with 7 bases separating them.

The chain carries TRBV7-3 and TRBJ2-2; D unresolved. The V end was cut by 3 bases, the J end by 0 bases, with 5 bases between. The CDR3 runs to 14 residues. The germline V gene has CDR1 SGHTA and CDR2 FQGTGA. The CDR3 loop reads CASSFDPNTGELFF. CDR3 sequence (DNA): TGTGCCAGCAGCTTCGACCCGAACACCGGGGAGCTGTTTTTT.

A single count supports this clonotype. The chain carries TRBV30 and TRBJ1-6, with 10 nucleotides matching TRBD1. This CDR3 region has 16 residues. Germline loops: CDR1 GTSNPN, CDR2 SVGIG (reference sequence). After removal of 2 bases from V and 10 bases from J, the junction contained 11 bases not matched to a gene. The chain's CDR3 is CAWSLYPGTGESPLHF. CDR3 nucleotides: TGTGCCTGGAGTCTATACCCCGGGACAGGGGAATCACCCCTCCACTTT.

Comments on this clonotype: An end of the junction does not agree with germline; a read error may underlie this. This chain joins TRBV7-8 and TRBJ2-7; TRBD1 aligns across 9 bases. The CDR3 totals 14 residues. From germline, CDR1 is SGHVS and CDR2 FQNEAQ. CDR3 sequence (DNA): TGTGCCAGCAGCTTAGGGGACAGGGTCTACGGGCAGTACTTC. It is translated as CASSLGDRVYGQYF.

The gene calls are TRBV7-9 and TRBJ2-7, with D uncertain. The V end was cut by 5 bases, the J end by 4 bases, with 15 bases between. The germline gives CDR1 SEHNR, CDR2 FQNEAQ (reference sequence). The length of the CDR3 is 14 residues. The CDR3 bases are TGTGCCAGCAGCCAAGCACCTGCCCATTACGAGCAGTACTTC. Protein: CASSQAPAHYEQYF.

The chain is built from TRBV14 and TRBJ2-1, with 8 bases lining up with TRBD2. This CDR3 is 14 amino acids long. Germline V gene sequence: CDR1 SGHDN, CDR2 FVKESK. Unmatched junction bases numbered 6, after V lost 5 bases and J lost 6 bases. In nucleotides, the CDR3 is TGTGCCAGCAGCTACGGGGGGGCCGGCAATGAGCAGTTCTTC. Translating gives CASSYGGAGNEQFF. The whole variable domain, filled in from reference TRBV14 and TRBJ2-1, reads EAGVTQFPSHSVIEKGQTVTLRCDPISGHDNLYWYRRVMGKEIKFLLHFVKESKQDESGMPNNRFLAERTGGTYSTLKVQPAELEDSGVYFCASSYGGAGNEQFFGPGTRLTVL.

V is TRBV2 and J is TRBJ2-2; D gene uncertain. Germline lookup yields CDR1 SNHLY and CDR2 FYNNEI. Trimming stripped 3 bases from V and 12 bases from J, with 23 bases between. The CDR3 spans 16 residues. The CDR3 DNA follows: TGTGCCAGCAGTGAGGGGTCCGTGGGTTACCCACAGAAGCTGTTTTTT. This translates into CASSEGSVGYPQKLFF.

The rearrangement joins TRBV30 to TRBJ1-1, with D perhaps TRBD1 (5 bases). Germline V gene data show CDR1 as GTSNPN and CDR2 as SVGIG (reference sequence). The CDR3 is made up of 12 amino acids. The V end lost 0 bases, the J end lost 8 bases, and 10 bases lay between the germline ends. CDR3 loop: CAWSVRGPEAFF. Here the CDR3 DNA reads TGTGCCTGGAGTGTAAGGGGTCCCGAAGCTTTCTTT.